This T cell receptor (beta chain) is drawn from a study of blood T cell repertoires in COVID-19. Clones were read by immunoSEQ multiplex PCR, and TCRdb kept only the in-frame ones, dropping some. The sample includes about 120,000 clones, just over 90% of them seen just once. The CDR3 sequence is 17 residues long. CDR1 and CDR2 (germline): LGHNA, YSLEER. V lost 5 bases and J lost 5; bases outside the gene matches: 12. Source material: peripheral blood. The TCR was taken from a human donor with active COVID-19. The donor label of this sample is uncertain. The chain combines TRBV4-3 with TRBJ2-2; 9 bases match TRBD2. CDR3 nucleotides: TGCGCCAGCAGCTCGGAGCCGGGACTAGCCTATACCGGGGAGCTGTTTTTT. The encoded protein is CASSSEPGLAYTGELFF.